Listed below are T cell receptor beta chains from one sample, sequenced in a study of blood T cell repertoires in COVID-19. The method was immunoSEQ multiplex PCR; TCRdb's version includes in-frame clones alone and lacks a portion of them. The repertoire holds around 160,000 clones, with just under 85% as singletons. Sequenced material: peripheral blood. The origin of the receptors is a woman in her 40s with active or convalescent COVID-19. The CDR3 runs from the conserved cysteine through the conserved F or W. The D gene is left open where the match is weak. Clone sizes are given selectively: once, few, many, or a class where the clone is expanded.

J gene | clone size | V gene | D gene | CDR3 DNA | CDR3 protein
TRBJ2-2 | . | TRBV29-1 | . | TGCAGCGTAAACAGGGACACCGGGGAGCTGTTTTTT | CSVNRDTGELFF
TRBJ2-1 | . | TRBV28 | . | TGTGCCAGCAGCCTTGGGACTCCCAAAGCGGAGTTCTTC | CASSLGTPKAEFF
TRBJ1-2 | once | TRBV2 | . | TGTGCCAGCAGTGATACGAGGTCCTATGGCTACACCTTC | CASSDTRSYGYTF
TRBJ1-5 | few | TRBV5-1 | . | TGCGCCAGCAGCTTGACGGGGAATCAGCCCCAGCATTTT | CASSLTGNQPQHF
TRBJ2-7 | . | TRBV5-1 | TRBD1 | TGCGCCAGCAACCAAGACAGGGGTAGCGGCGAGCAGTACTTC | CASNQDRGSGEQYF
TRBJ2-1 | . | TRBV15 | TRBD2 | TGTGCCACCAGCAGCAGGGAGGGGTATGAGCAGTTCTTC | CATSSREGYEQFF
TRBJ1-4 | . | TRBV5-4 | TRBD1 | TGTGCCACTTACCCGGACAGGGACATCCGCTTTGAAACTAATGAAAAACTGTTTTTT | CATYPDRDIRFETNEKLFF
TRBJ2-7 | . | TRBV6-5 | . | TGTGCCAGCTCCTACGGGGAGTACGAGCAGTACTTC | CASSYGEYEQYF
TRBJ2-3 | once | TRBV29-1 | . | TGCAGCGTTGAATTTCCCGGGGAGTTAGATACGCAGTATTTT | CSVEFPGELDTQYF
TRBJ2-6 | . | TRBV5-1 | TRBD2 | TGCGCCAGCAGGCGCCGGGGGGGCTCTGGGGCCAACGTCCTGACTTTC | CASRRRGGSGANVLTF
TRBJ2-5 | . | TRBV30 | . | TGTGCCTGGAACCCCACGGGTTCCCGGACTAAAGAGACCCAGTACTTC | CAWNPTGSRTKETQYF
TRBJ1-1 | . | TRBV29-1 | TRBD1 | TGCAGCGTTGAGAGGGACAGCGCGAACACTGAAGCTTTCTTT | CSVERDSANTEAFF
TRBJ1-5 | few | TRBV7-2 | . | TGTGCCAGCAGTTCAGATTACAATCAGCCCCAGCATTTT | CASSSDYNQPQHF
TRBJ1-2 | . | TRBV28 | TRBD1 | TGTGCCAGCAGAGAGACGGGACAGGGGGCCTATGGCTACACCTTC | CASRETGQGAYGYTF
TRBJ1-6 | . | TRBV12-3/TRBV12-4 | TRBD1 | TGTGCCAGCAGTTTCAGGGGGTCCCTCCACTTT | CASSFRGSLHF
TRBJ1-4 | . | TRBV2 | . | TGTGCCAGGCAGGACAGAATTAATGAAAAACTGTTTTTT | CARQDRINEKLFF
TRBJ2-5 | . | TRBV27 | . | TGTGCCAGCAGTTCCTACAGGGAAGAGACCCAGTACTTC | CASSSYREETQYF
TRBJ1-5 | once | TRBV30 | TRBD1 | TGTGCCTGGAGTGTCCAGGGGACAGATAGCAATCAGCCCCAGCATTTT | CAWSVQGTDSNQPQHF
TRBJ2-3 | . | TRBV5-4 | TRBD2 | TGTGCCAGCAGCCGTCCCGGGACTATGAGCGAAGACAATACGCAGTATTTT | CASSRPGTMSEDNTQYF
TRBJ1-5 | . | TRBV10-3 | TRBD1 | TGTGCCATCAGTGGTGGGACAGGTGGGATACAGCATTTT | CAISGGTGGIQHF
TRBJ2-5 | once | TRBV7-9 | . | TGTGCCAGCAGCTCCCGAAGCCTCCCCGAGACCCAGTACTTC | CASSSRSLPETQYF
TRBJ2-6 | . | TRBV5-1 | . | TGCGCCAGCAGCTTGGTACAGGGTACTGGGGCCAACGTCCTGACTTTC | CASSLVQGTGANVLTF
TRBJ2-2 | . | TRBV28 | TRBD2 | TGTGCCAGCAGTTTTTCCCTAGCGGGGGGCATGAACACCGGGGAGCTGTTTTTT | CASSFSLAGGMNTGELFF
TRBJ2-7 | . | TRBV19 | TRBD2 | TGTGCCAGTAGTATGGCGGGAGTCTCCGAGCAGTACTTC | CASSMAGVSEQYF
TRBJ2-6 | few | TRBV5-1 | TRBD1 | TGCGCCAGCAGCTTGGAACAGGGGATCCTCTCTGGGGCCAACGTCCTGACTTTC | CASSLEQGILSGANVLTF
TRBJ1-1 | . | TRBV24-1 | . | TGTGCCACCAGTGATTCAGACACCCTGAACACTGAAGCTTTCTTT | CATSDSDTLNTEAFF
TRBJ2-1 | . | TRBV7-2 | TRBD2 | TGTGCCACCCGGTGGGCTAGCGGGAGGGCAAGCTCCTACAATGAGCAGTTCTTC | CATRWASGRASSYNEQFF
TRBJ2-3 | . | TRBV5-1 | . | TGCGCCAGCAGGTTTCCTCTGGCACCGCAAACAGATACGCAGTATTTT | CASRFPLAPQTDTQYF
TRBJ2-2 | . | TRBV18 | . | TGTGCCAGCTCACCCCGTTGGGAGATCGCGAACACCGGGGAGCTGTTTTTT | CASSPRWEIANTGELFF
TRBJ2-2 | few | TRBV14 | . | TGTGCCAGCCAAGCAGGAGGTTGGGCCGGGGAGCTGTTTTTT | CASQAGGWAGELFF
TRBJ2-7 | . | TRBV28 | . | TGTGCCAGCAGCGCTAACACCTGGGACACGGTGTACGAGCAGTACTTC | CASSANTWDTVYEQYF
TRBJ2-2 | . | TRBV19 | . | TGTGCCAGTAGCAATAAACTTATCCCCACCGGGGAGCTGTTTTTT | CASSNKLIPTGELFF
TRBJ2-6 | . | TRBV5-4 | TRBD2 | TGTGCCAGCAGCGCGGGGGGCTCTGGGGCCAACGTCCTGACTTTC | CASSAGGSGANVLTF
TRBJ2-7 | . | TRBV7-2 | . | TGTGCCAGCAGCTTCCTGGTTCGAGCGGCGTCGACGTACGAGCAGTACTTC | CASSFLVRAASTYEQYF
TRBJ2-3 | . | TRBV27 | TRBD2 | TGTGCCAGCAGTTTAGGGCTAGCGGGGGGGCTTGGCACAGATACGCAGTATTTT | CASSLGLAGGLGTDTQYF
TRBJ2-2 | . | TRBV19 | TRBD2 | TGTGCCAGTAGTTCGGGGGGGCAAAACACCGGGGAGCTGTTTTTT | CASSSGGQNTGELFF
TRBJ1-5 | . | TRBV30 | . | TGTGCCTGGAATAGGGGACACCAGGGCCAGCCCCAGCATTTT | CAWNRGHQGQPQHF
TRBJ1-5 | . | TRBV19 | . | TGTGCCAGTAGAAGGGACATCTTGCAGCCCCAGCATTTT | CASRRDILQPQHF
TRBJ2-5 | . | TRBV6-6 | . | TGTGCCAGCAGTTACTCGAGGACTAAAGAGACCCAGTACTTC | CASSYSRTKETQYF
TRBJ1-1 | . | TRBV27 | . | TGTGCCAGCAGTCCACGGAGGGTGAACACTGAAGCTTTCTTT | CASSPRRVNTEAFF
TRBJ1-2 | few | TRBV2 | . | TGTGCCAGCAGTGAAAGAGAAACCGTGGGCGACGGCTACACCTTC | CASSERETVGDGYTF
TRBJ1-1 | few | TRBV5-5 | TRBD1 | TGTGCCAGCAGCCAAGGACAGGGGAGTATGATGACTGAAGCTTTCTTT | CASSQGQGSMMTEAFF
TRBJ2-4 | . | TRBV11-2 | TRBD1 | TGTGCCAGCAGCCCGACAGGGAGAGGAAACATTCAGTACTTC | CASSPTGRGNIQYF
TRBJ1-4 | . | TRBV7-2 | . | TGTGCCAGCAGCTTAGGGTGGCAGGGTGCTAATGAAAAACTGTTTTTT | CASSLGWQGANEKLFF